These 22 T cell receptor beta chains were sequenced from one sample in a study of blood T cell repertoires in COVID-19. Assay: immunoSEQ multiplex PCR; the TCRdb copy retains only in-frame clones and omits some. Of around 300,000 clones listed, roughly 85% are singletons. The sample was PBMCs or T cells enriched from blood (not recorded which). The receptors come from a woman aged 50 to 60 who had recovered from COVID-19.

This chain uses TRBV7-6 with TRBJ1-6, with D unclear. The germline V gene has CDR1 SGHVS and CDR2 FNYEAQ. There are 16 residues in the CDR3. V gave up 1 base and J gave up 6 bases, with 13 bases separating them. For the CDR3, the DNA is TGTGCCAGCAGCTTAGATATTGGCATTCGTAATTCACCCCTCCACTTT. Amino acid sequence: CASSLDIGIRNSPLHF.

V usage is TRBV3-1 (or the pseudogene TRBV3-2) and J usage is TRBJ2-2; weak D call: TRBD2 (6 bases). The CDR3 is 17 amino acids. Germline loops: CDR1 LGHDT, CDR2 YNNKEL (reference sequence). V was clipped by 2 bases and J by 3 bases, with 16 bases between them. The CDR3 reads CASSQLGLGAYTGELFF. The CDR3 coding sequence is TGTGCCAGCAGCCAATTGGGACTGGGCGCCTACACCGGGGAGCTGTTTTTT.

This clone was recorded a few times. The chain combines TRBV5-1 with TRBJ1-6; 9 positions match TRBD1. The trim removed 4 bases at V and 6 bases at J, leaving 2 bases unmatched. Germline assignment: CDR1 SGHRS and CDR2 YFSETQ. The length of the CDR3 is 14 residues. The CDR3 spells CASSRTGVNSPLHF. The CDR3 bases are TGCGCCAGCAGCCGGACAGGGGTTAATTCACCCCTCCACTTT.

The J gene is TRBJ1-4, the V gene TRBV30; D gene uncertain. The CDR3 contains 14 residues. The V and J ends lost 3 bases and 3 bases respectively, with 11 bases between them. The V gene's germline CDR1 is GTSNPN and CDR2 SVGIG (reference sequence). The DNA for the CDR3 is TGTGCCTGGAGCGAGGTACCCGCTAATGAAAAACTGTTTTTT. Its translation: CAWSEVPANEKLFF.

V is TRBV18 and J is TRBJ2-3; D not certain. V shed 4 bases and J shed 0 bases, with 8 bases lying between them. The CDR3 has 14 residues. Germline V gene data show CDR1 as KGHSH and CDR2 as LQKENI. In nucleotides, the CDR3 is TGTGCCAGCTCACTTTACGGGAGCACAGATACGCAGTATTTT. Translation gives CASSLYGSTDTQYF.

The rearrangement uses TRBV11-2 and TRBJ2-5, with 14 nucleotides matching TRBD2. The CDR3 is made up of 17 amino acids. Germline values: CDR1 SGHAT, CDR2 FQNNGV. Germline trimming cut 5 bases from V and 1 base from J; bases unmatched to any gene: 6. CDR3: CASSLNGLAGGQETQYF. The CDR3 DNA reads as TGTGCCAGCAGCCTAAATGGACTAGCGGGAGGCCAAGAGACCCAGTACTTC.

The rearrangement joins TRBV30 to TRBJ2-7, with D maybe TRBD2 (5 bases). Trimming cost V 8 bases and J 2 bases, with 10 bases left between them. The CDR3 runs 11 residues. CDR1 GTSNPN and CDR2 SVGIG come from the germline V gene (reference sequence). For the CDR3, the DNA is TGTGCCCTCGACGGGGCCTACGAGCAGTACTTC. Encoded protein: CALDGAYEQYF. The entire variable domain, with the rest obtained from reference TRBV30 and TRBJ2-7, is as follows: SQTIHQWPATLVQPVGSPLSLECTVEGTSNPNLYWYRQAAGRGLQLLFYSVGIGQISSEVPQNLSASRPQDRQFILSSKKLLLSDSGFYLCALDGAYEQYFGPGTRLTVT.

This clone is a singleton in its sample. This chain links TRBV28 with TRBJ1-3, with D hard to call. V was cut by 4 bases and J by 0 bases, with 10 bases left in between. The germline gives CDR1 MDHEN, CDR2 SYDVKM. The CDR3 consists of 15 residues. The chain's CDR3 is CASSSPGRSGNTIYF. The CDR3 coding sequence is TGTGCCAGCAGTTCCCCAGGTCGCTCTGGAAACACCATATATTTT.

In DNA, the CDR3 is TGTGCCAGCAGCTCGTTGGGGACAGGGAAAAACATTCAGTACTTC. This gives the protein CASSSLGTGKNIQYF. The rearrangement links TRBV5-6 to TRBJ2-4, with 9 bases aligning to TRBD1. The CDR3 loop spans 15 amino acids. J was trimmed by 4 bases and V by 3 bases; bases with no gene match: 5. Looked up from germline, CDR1 is SGHDT and CDR2 is YYEEEE. Full variable domain (remainder filled in from reference TRBV5-6 and TRBJ2-4): DAGVTQSPTHLIKTRGQQVTLRCSPKSGHDTVSWYQQALGQGPQFIFQYYEEEERQRGNFPDRFSGHQFPNYSSELNVNALLLGDSALYLCASSSLGTGKNIQYFGAGTRLSVL.

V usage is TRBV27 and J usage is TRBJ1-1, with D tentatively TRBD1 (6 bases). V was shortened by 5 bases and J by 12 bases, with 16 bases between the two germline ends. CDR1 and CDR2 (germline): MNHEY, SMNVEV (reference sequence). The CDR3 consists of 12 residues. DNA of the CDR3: TGTGCCAGCAGTCAACCCGGGACAACCACTTTCTTT. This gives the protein CASSQPGTTTFF.

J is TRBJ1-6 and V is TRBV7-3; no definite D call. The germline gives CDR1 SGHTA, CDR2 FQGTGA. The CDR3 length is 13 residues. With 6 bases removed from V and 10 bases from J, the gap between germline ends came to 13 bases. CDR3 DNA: TGTGCCAGCAGTTACAGAGCCGCCTCACCCCTCCACTTT. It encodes CASSYRAASPLHF.

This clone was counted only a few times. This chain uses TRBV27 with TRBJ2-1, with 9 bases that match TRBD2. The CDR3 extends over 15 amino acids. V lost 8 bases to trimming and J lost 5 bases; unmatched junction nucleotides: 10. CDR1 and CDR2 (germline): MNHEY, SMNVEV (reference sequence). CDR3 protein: CASGGLALSNNEQFF. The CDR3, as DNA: TGTGCCAGCGGAGGACTAGCGCTGTCTAACAATGAGCAGTTCTTC.

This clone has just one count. CDR3 in DNA: TGTGCCTGGAGTGAGGGGCCCGCAGTTGAAGCTTTCTTT. Protein sequence: CAWSEGPAVEAFF. The chain carries TRBV30 and TRBJ1-1, with a weak D call TRBD1 (5 bases). V was cut by 1 base and J by 7 bases, with 13 bases left in between. The CDR3 runs 13 residues. The germline CDR1 and CDR2 sequences are GTSNPN and SVGIG (reference sequence).

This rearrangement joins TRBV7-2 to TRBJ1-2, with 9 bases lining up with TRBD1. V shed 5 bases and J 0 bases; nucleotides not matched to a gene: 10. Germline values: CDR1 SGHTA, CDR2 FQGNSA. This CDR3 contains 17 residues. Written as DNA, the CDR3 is TGTGCCAGCAGCATCCGGGACAGGGCAGTCGCTAACTATGGCTACACCTTC. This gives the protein CASSIRDRAVANYGYTF.

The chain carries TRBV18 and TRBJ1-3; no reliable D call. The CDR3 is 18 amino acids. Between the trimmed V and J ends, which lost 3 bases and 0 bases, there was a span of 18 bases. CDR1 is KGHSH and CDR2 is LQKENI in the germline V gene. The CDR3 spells CASSPGFTGARSGNTIYF. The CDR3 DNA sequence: TGTGCCAGCTCACCCGGGTTCACGGGAGCCCGCTCTGGAAACACCATATATTTT.

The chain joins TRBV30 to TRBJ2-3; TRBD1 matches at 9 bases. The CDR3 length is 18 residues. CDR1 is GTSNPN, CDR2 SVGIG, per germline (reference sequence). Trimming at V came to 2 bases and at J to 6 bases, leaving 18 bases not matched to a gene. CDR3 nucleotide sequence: TGTGCCTGGAGTACTAGAAGCCCTGGACAGGGGAGTGTGGATACGCAGTATTTT. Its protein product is CAWSTRSPGQGSVDTQYF.

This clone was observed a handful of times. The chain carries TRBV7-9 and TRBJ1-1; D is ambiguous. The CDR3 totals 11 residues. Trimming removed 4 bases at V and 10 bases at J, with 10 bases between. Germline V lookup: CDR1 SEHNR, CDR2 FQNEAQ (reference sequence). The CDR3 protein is CASSSGETAFF. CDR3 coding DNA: TGTGCCAGCAGCTCCGGGGAGACAGCTTTCTTT.

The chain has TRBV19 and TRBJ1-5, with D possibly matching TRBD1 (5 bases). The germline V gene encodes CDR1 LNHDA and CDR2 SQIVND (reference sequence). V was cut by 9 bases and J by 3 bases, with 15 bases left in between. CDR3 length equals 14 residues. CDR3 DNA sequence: TGTGCCAGCGTCGCTGGGGCCTCCAATCAGCCCCAGCATTTT. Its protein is CASVAGASNQPQHF.

The CDR3 sequence: CASTQIKTGKNIQYF. CDR3 DNA sequence: TGTGCCAGCACCCAAATAAAGACAGGGAAAAACATTCAGTACTTC. The chain combines TRBV6-5 with TRBJ2-4; the match to TRBD1 covers 7 bases. The CDR3 has 15 residues. V shed 7 bases, J shed 4 bases, and the junction held 10 bases outside the gene matches. Germline loops: CDR1 MNHEY, CDR2 SVGAGI.

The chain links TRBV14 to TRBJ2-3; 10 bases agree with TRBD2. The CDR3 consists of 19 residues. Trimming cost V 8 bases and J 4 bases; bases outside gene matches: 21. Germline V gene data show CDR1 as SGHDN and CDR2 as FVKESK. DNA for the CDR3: TGTGCCAGCTCATACGGATATAGCGGGAGGCCTCGAGGGGCAGATACGCAGTATTTT. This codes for CASSYGYSGRPRGADTQYF.

CDR3 protein: CASSSRTGENEKLFF. The CDR3 bases are TGTGCCAGCTCATCTCGGACAGGGGAGAATGAAAAACTGTTTTTT. V and J are TRBV18 and TRBJ1-4, with 9 bases identical to TRBD1. The CDR3 totals 15 residues. CDR1 and CDR2 (germline): KGHSH, LQKENI. Trimming took 5 bases from V and 5 from J; bases not matched to a gene: 6. The full variable domain, its missing parts supplied by reference TRBV18 and TRBJ1-4, is NAGVMQNPRHLVRRRGQEARLRCSPMKGHSHVYWYRQLPEEGLKFMVYLQKENIIDESGMPKERFSAEFPKEGPSILRIQQVVRGDSAAYFCASSSRTGENEKLFFGSGTQLSVL.

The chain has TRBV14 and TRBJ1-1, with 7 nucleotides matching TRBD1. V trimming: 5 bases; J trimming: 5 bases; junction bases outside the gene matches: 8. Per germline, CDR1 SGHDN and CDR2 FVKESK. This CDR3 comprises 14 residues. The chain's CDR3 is CASSSYRGWTEAFF. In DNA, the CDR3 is TGTGCCAGCAGCTCTTACAGGGGTTGGACTGAAGCTTTCTTT.